The next 18 T cell receptor beta chains were all read from a single sample in a study of early T cells in non-severe SARS-CoV-2 infection. TCRdb reanalysed the 5' RACE reads using MiXCR and keeps one entry per CDR3 protein. The table includes under 50,000 distinct CDR3 sequences, about 5.6% detected once. Source material: whole blood. These receptors were taken from an adult who was a healthcare worker with PCR-confirmed SARS-CoV-2 infection or an uninfected control (not recorded which).

As concerns this clonotype: A read error is possible here, since a much larger clone lies one base away. The genes are TRBV6-2 or TRBV6-3 and TRBJ2-3; 9 nucleotides align to TRBD2. The ends lost 6 bases at V and 4 bases at J; junction bases unmatched: 14. The germline V gene has CDR1 MNHEY and CDR2 SVGEGT. The CDR3 covers 17 residues. The DNA of the CDR3 is TGTGCCAGCAGCCCGCACCAGGGACTAGCTAAATCAGATACGCAGTATTTT. Protein product: CASSPHQGLAKSDTQYF.

There are many counts of this clonotype. As DNA, the CDR3 is TGTGCCAGCAGCGGCGGACAGGGGACCTATGGCTACACCTTC. As protein: CASSGGQGTYGYTF. This chain links TRBV25-1 with TRBJ1-2; 9 bases align to TRBD1. Germline V gene lookup returns CDR1 MGHDK and CDR2 SYGVNS. The trim removed 6 bases at V and 4 bases at J, leaving 6 bases unmatched. The CDR3 is 14 amino acids.

This clonotype turned up a few times. The chain recombines TRBV12-3 or TRBV12-4 with TRBJ1-4, with 8 nucleotides matching TRBD1. V shed 6 bases, J shed 7 bases, and the junction held 4 bases outside the gene matches. The CDR3 runs 13 residues. CDR3 nucleotide sequence: TGTGCCAGCAGCCGACAGGGGCCTGAAAAACTGTTTTTT. As protein: CASSRQGPEKLFF.

This clonotype was observed a handful of times. The gene calls are TRBV6-4 and TRBJ2-5, with 10 bases identical to TRBD1. Germline trimming cut 6 bases from V and 5 bases from J; bases unmatched to any gene: 9. The CDR3 covers 15 residues. The germline V gene encodes CDR1 MRHNA and CDR2 SNTAGT. The DNA of the CDR3 is TGTGCCAGCAGCCGGGACAGGGGTGGAAGGGAGACCCAGTACTTC. Translating it yields CASSRDRGGRETQYF.

The J gene is TRBJ2-7, the V gene TRBV2; 10 bases are shared with TRBD1. This CDR3 spans 14 amino acids. After removal of 6 bases from V and 5 bases from J, the junction contained 7 bases not matched to a gene. Germline V gene data show CDR1 as SNHLY and CDR2 as FYNNEI. In nucleotides, the CDR3 is TGTGCCAGCAGGGAGGGACAGGGGAGGCACGAGCAGTACTTC. Amino acid sequence: CASREGQGRHEQYF.

This clonotype was counted at least ten times. The chain carries TRBV9 and TRBJ1-3; D remains unclear. The CDR3 loop spans 14 amino acids. Germline-derived CDR1 and CDR2 are SGDLS and YYNGEE. Trimming removed 3 bases from V and 0 bases from J, with 7 bases in between. In nucleotides, the CDR3 is TGTGCCAGCAGCGCAGACATCTCTGGAAACACCATATATTTT. This codes for CASSADISGNTIYF.

The chain combines TRBV10-3 with TRBJ2-5; 7 nucleotides line up with TRBD1. J gave up 5 bases and V 2 bases, and 8 bases lay outside the gene matches. Germline V gene sequence: CDR1 ENHRY, CDR2 SYGVKD. The CDR3 loop spans 15 amino acids. CDR3 coding DNA: TGTGCCATCAGTGAGAAGGGGGCGAGGGATGAGACCCAGTACTTC. It translates to CAISEKGARDETQYF.

The chain links TRBV11-2 to TRBJ2-3, with 14 bases fitting TRBD2. The CDR3 extends over 17 amino acids. Germline V gene sequence: CDR1 SGHAT, CDR2 FQNNGV. V trimming: 5 bases; J trimming: 0 bases; junction bases outside the gene matches: 4. CDR3 in DNA: TGTGCCAGCAGCCGGGGACTAGCGGGAGCTAGCACAGATACGCAGTATTTT. This codes for CASSRGLAGASTDTQYF.

This chain uses TRBV5-1 with TRBJ2-3; D tentatively fits TRBD1 or TRBD2 (6 bases each). There are 15 residues in the CDR3. Trimming stripped 0 bases from V and 2 bases from J, with 10 bases between. Germline CDR1 SGHRS, CDR2 YFSETQ. CDR3 sequence: CASSLAGAITDTQYF. In DNA form, the CDR3 reads TGCGCCAGCAGCTTGGCGGGGGCCATCACAGATACGCAGTATTTT. Supplemented by reference TRBV5-1 and TRBJ2-3, the full variable domain reads KAGVTQTPRYLIKTRGQQVTLSCSPISGHRSVSWYQQTPGQGLQFLFEYFSETQRNKGNFPGRFSGRQFSNSRSEMNVSTLELGDSALYLCASSLAGAITDTQYFGPGTRLTVL.

The chain joins TRBV6-6 to TRBJ1-4; tentatively, D is TRBD1 (5 bases). This CDR3 contains 15 residues. V lost 6 bases and J 3 bases, leaving 14 bases between the germline ends. Germline loops: CDR1 MNHNY, CDR2 SVGAGI (reference sequence). The DNA of the CDR3 is TGTGCCAGCAGAGCGGGGGAATTGCCTAATGAAAAACTGTTTTTT. Encoded protein: CASRAGELPNEKLFF.

The rearrangement uses TRBV14 and TRBJ2-7, with D possibly TRBD2 on 6 matching bases. Germline loops: CDR1 SGHDN, CDR2 FVKESK. Deletions cut 6 bases from V and 3 bases from J, with 12 bases between. The CDR3 extends over 13 amino acids. CDR3 residues: CASRPGGRYEQYF. The CDR3 coding sequence is TGTGCCAGCAGACCCGGGGGACGCTACGAGCAGTACTTC.

This clonotype has ten or more counts. The V gene is TRBV6-2 or TRBV6-3, the J gene TRBJ2-1; D unclear. The CDR3 contains 13 residues. Looked up from germline, CDR1 is MNHEY and CDR2 is SVGEGT. Trimming removed 0 bases at V and 8 bases at J, with 8 bases between. The CDR3 DNA is TGTGCCAGCAGTTACTCGAGAAGGTATGAGCAGTTCTTC. This sequence encodes CASSYSRRYEQFF.

This clonotype was counted only a few times. V gene TRBV7-2 combines with J gene TRBJ1-6; D ambiguous. Trimming removed 2 bases from V and 9 bases from J, with 5 bases in between. CDR1 and CDR2 from the germline V gene are SGHTA and FQGNSA. This CDR3 is 12 amino acids long. For the CDR3, the DNA is TGTGCCAGCAGCTTATACGGTTCACCCCTCCACTTT. Encoded protein: CASSLYGSPLHF.

In its sample, this clonotype was seen a few times. The chain uses TRBV29-1 and TRBJ2-7; D is perhaps TRBD1 (5 bases). The germline V and J ends were trimmed by 0 bases and 1 base, with 10 bases remaining between them. The CDR3 runs 14 residues. Germline CDR1 is SQVTM and CDR2 is ANQGSEA. In DNA form, the CDR3 reads TGCAGCGTTGAAGATCGCCCAGGGTCCTACGAGCAGTACTTC. Translation: CSVEDRPGSYEQYF.

This clonotype was found many times. DNA of the CDR3: TGCGCCAGCAGCCAAGGGATTGCCCAGTACTTC. Residues: CASSQGIAQYF. V is TRBV4-1 and J is TRBJ2-5; D ambiguous. V was cut by 1 base and J by 9 bases, with 6 bases left in between. Germline loops: CDR1 MGHRA, CDR2 YSYEKL. This CDR3 is built from 11 residues.

This rearrangement joins TRBV20-1 to TRBJ2-5; D is perhaps TRBD2 (6 bases). V was trimmed by 5 bases and J by 5 bases, leaving 12 bases between them. Germline V gene data show CDR1 as DFQATT and CDR2 as SNEGSKA (reference sequence). This CDR3 has 12 residues. CDR3 sequence reads: CSAPTGGETQYF. CDR3 in DNA: TGCAGTGCTCCGACTGGGGGGGAGACCCAGTACTTC.

This chain connects TRBV4-2 to TRBJ2-5, with D perhaps given as TRBD1 or TRBD2 (5 bases each). Trimming pared 0 bases from V and 5 bases from J, leaving 10 bases between. CDR1 is LGHNA, CDR2 YNFKEQ, per germline. The CDR3 covers 14 residues. CDR3 nucleotides: TGTGCCAGCAGCCAAGAGTCCTGGGGGGAGACCCAGTACTTC. Protein sequence: CASSQESWGETQYF.

This clonotype was observed at least ten times. The V and J genes are TRBV6-2 or TRBV6-3 and TRBJ1-5; D not resolved. The V and J ends lost 5 bases and 0 bases respectively, with 8 bases between them. Germline CDR1 is MNHEY and CDR2 is SVGEGT. The CDR3 sequence is 14 residues long. The CDR3 reads CASSRTVSNQPQHF. The CDR3 DNA follows: TGTGCCAGCAGTCGGACGGTTAGCAATCAGCCCCAGCATTTT.